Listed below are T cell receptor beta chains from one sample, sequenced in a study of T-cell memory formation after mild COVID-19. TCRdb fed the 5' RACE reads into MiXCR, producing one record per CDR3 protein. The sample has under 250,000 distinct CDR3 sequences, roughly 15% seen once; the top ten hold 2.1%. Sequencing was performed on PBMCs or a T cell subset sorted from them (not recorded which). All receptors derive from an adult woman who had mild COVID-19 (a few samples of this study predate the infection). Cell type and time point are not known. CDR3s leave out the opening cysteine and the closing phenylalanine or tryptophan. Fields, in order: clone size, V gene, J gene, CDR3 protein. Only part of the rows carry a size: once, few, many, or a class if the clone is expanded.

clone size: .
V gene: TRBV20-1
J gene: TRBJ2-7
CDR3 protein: STLGTARSYEQY

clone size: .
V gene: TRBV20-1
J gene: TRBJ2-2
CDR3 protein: SARLSGNTGELF

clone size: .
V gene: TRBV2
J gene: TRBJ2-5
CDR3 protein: ASSEGTATNQETQY

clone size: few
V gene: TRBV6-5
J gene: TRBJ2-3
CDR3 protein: ASSSAFRGGTDTQY

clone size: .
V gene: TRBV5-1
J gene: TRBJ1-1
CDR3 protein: ASSLVVAGGNTEAF

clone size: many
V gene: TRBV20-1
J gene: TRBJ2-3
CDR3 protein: SARGTSGTTDTQY

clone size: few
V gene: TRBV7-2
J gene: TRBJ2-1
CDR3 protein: ASSPGLINEQF

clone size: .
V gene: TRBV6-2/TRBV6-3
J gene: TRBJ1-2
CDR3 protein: ASSNYYGYT

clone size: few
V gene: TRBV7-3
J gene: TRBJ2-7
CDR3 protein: ASSSGQASYEQY

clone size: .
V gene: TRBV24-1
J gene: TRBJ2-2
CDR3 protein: ATSKGGSTGELF

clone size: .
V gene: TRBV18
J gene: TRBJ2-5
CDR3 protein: ASSQDRTQETQY

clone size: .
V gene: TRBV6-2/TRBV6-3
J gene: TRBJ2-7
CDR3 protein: ATRGLAGSYEQY